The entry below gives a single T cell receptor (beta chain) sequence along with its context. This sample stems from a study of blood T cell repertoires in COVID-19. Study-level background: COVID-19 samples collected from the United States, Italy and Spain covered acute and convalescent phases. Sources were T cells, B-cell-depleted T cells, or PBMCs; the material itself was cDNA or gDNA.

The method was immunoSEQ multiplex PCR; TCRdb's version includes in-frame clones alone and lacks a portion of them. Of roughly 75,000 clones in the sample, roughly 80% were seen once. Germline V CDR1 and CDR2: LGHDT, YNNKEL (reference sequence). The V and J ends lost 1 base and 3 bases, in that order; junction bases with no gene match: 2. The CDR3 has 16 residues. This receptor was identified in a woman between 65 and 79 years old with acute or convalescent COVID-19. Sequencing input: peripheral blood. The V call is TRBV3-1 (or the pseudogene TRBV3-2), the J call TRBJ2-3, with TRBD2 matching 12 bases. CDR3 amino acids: CASSQASGGATDTQYF. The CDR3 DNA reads TGTGCCAGCAGCCAAGCTAGCGGGGGGGCGACAGATACGCAGTATTTT.